A selection of T cell receptor beta chains follows, all from one sample in a study of patients and donors after allogeneic stem cell transplantation. In TCRdb, the RT-PCR reads were re-called with MiXCR into one record per CDR3 protein. The sample lists about a million distinct CDR3 sequences, more than 15% seen once, with around 5.5% in the top ten. The sample comprised blood, either unsorted or a sorted T cell fraction (not recorded which). The receptor set was obtained from a human donor who was either an allogeneic HSCT recipient or a stem cell or donor lymphocyte infusion donor (not recorded which). It is not recorded whose cells these are; they may come from a transplant donor. The CDR3 runs from the conserved cysteine through the conserved F or W. D genes are given only for firm matches. Size is stated for part of the rows, as once, few or many counts, or as a class when the clone is expanded.

V gene,D gene,clone size,CDR3 length,J gene,CDR3 protein,CDR3 DNA
TRBV4-2,TRBD2,-,15,TRBJ2-5,CASSQEIAGLKTQYF,TGTGCCAGCAGCCAAGAGATAGCGGGGTTGAAGACCCAGTACTTC
TRBV30,-,few,11,TRBJ1-6,CAWSPGPRWHF,TGTGCCTGGAGTCCGGGCCCGCGGTGGCACTTT
TRBV12-3/TRBV12-4,TRBD1,few,13,TRBJ1-1,CASSLKGAPEAFF,TGTGCCAGCAGTTTAAAGGGGGCGCCCGAAGCTTTCTTT
TRBV7-3,TRBD2,few,19,TRBJ2-1,CASSLTFRAAGGQGNEQFF,TGTGCCAGCAGCTTAACGTTTAGGGCAGCGGGGGGGCAGGGCAATGAGCAGTTCTTC
TRBV19,-,few,14,TRBJ1-5,CASSIAQGNQPQHF,TGTGCCAGTAGTATTGCGCAGGGGAACCAGCCCCAGCATTTT
TRBV14,-,few,16,TRBJ1-1,CASSQSPMGANTEAFF,TGTGCCAGCAGCCAAAGCCCCATGGGGGCCAACACTGAAGCTTTCTTT
TRBV12-3/TRBV12-4,-,many,11,TRBJ2-1,CASSLAAEQFF,TGTGCCAGCAGTTTGGCGGCTGAGCAGTTCTTC
TRBV12-3/TRBV12-4,-,-,12,TRBJ2-7,CASSSPYYEQYF,TGTGCCAGCAGTTCCCCCTACTACGAGCAGTACTTC
TRBV4-1,-,-,15,TRBJ1-1,CASSQDRVGGRSAFF,TGCGCCAGCAGCCAAGATCGGGTGGGAGGTCGGTCCGCTTTCTTT
TRBV29-1,-,-,17,TRBJ1-3,CSVAVSEGHGSGNTIYF,TGCAGCGTTGCAGTTTCTGAGGGGCACGGCTCTGGAAACACCATATATTTT
TRBV7-9,-,-,15,TRBJ1-2,CASSNPAGLWYGYTF,TGTGCCAGCAGCAACCCCGCGGGACTATGGTATGGCTACACCTTC
TRBV6-5,-,few,13,TRBJ2-1,CASSYGSLNEQFF,TGTGCCAGCAGTTACGGGTCCCTCAATGAGCAGTTCTTC
TRBV3-1,-,-,15,TRBJ2-1,CASSHLNRTYNEQFF,TGTGCCAGCAGCCATCTAAACAGAACCTACAATGAGCAGTTCTTC
TRBV5-6,TRBD1,few,14,TRBJ1-1,CASSFTGARTEAFF,TGTGCCAGCAGCTTCACAGGGGCGCGGACTGAAGCTTTCTTT
TRBV30,TRBD1,-,14,TRBJ1-2,CAWASGTEASGYTF,TGTGCCTGGGCATCCGGGACAGAGGCCAGTGGCTACACCTTC
TRBV4-3,TRBD1,few,18,TRBJ2-1,CASSQAPKGASSYNEQFF,TGCGCCAGCAGCCAAGCTCCCAAGGGGGCTTCCTCCTACAATGAGCAGTTCTTC
TRBV19,TRBD1,-,15,TRBJ1-4,CASSPRDRMNEKLFF,TGTGCCAGTAGTCCACGGGACAGGATGAATGAAAAACTGTTTTTT
TRBV5-6,-,-,13,TRBJ1-1,CASRAGLNTEAFF,TGTGCCAGCAGAGCAGGGTTGAACACTGAAGCTTTCTTT
TRBV6-2/TRBV6-3,-,-,19,TRBJ2-7,CASSYSRDGSWSAGNEQYF,TGTGCCAGCAGTTACTCGAGGGACGGGTCTTGGTCGGCGGGGAACGAGCAGTACTTC
TRBV28,-,-,16,TRBJ2-5,CASSRFSGQLRETQYF,TGTGCCAGCAGCCGCTTTTCGGGGCAGCTTAGAGAGACCCAGTACTTC
TRBV6-1,-,-,14,TRBJ1-5,CASAAGASNQPQHF,TGTGCCAGCGCGGCCGGGGCTAGCAATCAGCCCCAGCATTTT
TRBV20-1,-,-,15,TRBJ2-5,CSARDLIGAPETQYF,TGCAGTGCTAGAGATCTCATCGGCGCCCCAGAGACCCAGTACTTC
TRBV2,TRBD2,many,15,TRBJ2-1,CTSGVNSGAYNEQFF,TGTACTAGCGGGGTGAACTCGGGGGCCTACAATGAGCAGTTCTTC
TRBV7-2,TRBD1,few,16,TRBJ2-7,CASSRTGGGGIYEQYF,TGTGCCAGCAGCAGGACAGGGGGCGGCGGTATCTACGAGCAGTACTTC
TRBV4-2,TRBD2,-,15,TRBJ2-1,CASSLTSGAGEEQFF,TGTGCCAGCAGCCTCACTAGCGGGGCTGGGGAGGAGCAGTTCTTC
TRBV12-3/TRBV12-4,TRBD1,-,15,TRBJ2-5,CASSPRTGVGETQYF,TGTGCCAGCAGTCCGCGGACAGGGGTTGGCGAGACCCAGTACTTC
TRBV4-2,TRBD1,-,16,TRBJ1-1,CASSQVGQTGRTEAFF,TGTGCCAGCAGCCAAGTCGGGCAGACAGGGAGGACTGAAGCTTTCTTT
TRBV2,TRBD2,few,17,TRBJ2-1,CASGLSPRTSGGDEQFF,TGTGCCAGCGGTCTCTCACCTAGAACTAGCGGGGGGGATGAGCAGTTCTTC
TRBV18,-,few,18,TRBJ1-2,CASSPGNRPPRRNYGYTF,TGTGCCAGCTCACCAGGTAACAGGCCCCCACGGCGGAACTATGGCTACACCTTC
TRBV2,-,few,14,TRBJ1-5,CASSEQAGNQPQHF,TGTGCCAGCAGTGAGCAGGCCGGCAATCAGCCCCAGCATTTT
TRBV6-5,-,-,16,TRBJ2-1,CASSYDERSSYNEQFF,TGTGCCAGCAGTTACGATGAGCGGAGCTCCTACAATGAGCAGTTCTTC
TRBV7-3,-,-,16,TRBJ2-3,CASSLRSTPGTDTQYF,TGTGCCAGCAGCTTAAGGAGTACCCCCGGCACAGATACGCAGTATTTT
TRBV5-4,-,-,16,TRBJ2-2,CASSLQASLKNGELFF,TGTGCCAGCAGCTTGCAGGCTTCGTTAAAAAACGGGGAGCTGTTTTTT
TRBV29-1,TRBD2,many,14,TRBJ2-1,CSVALAGSYNEQFF,TGCAGCGTTGCCCTAGCGGGGTCCTACAATGAGCAGTTCTTC
TRBV10-3,-,-,15,TRBJ2-5,CAAAPQLARQETQYF,TGTGCCGCGGCTCCCCAATTAGCTCGACAAGAGACCCAGTACTTC
TRBV5-4,-,-,13,TRBJ1-2,CASSIQTNYGYTF,TGTGCCAGCAGCATACAGACCAACTATGGCTACACCTTC
TRBV18,-,few,15,TRBJ1-4,CASSQMTGPNEKLFF,TGTGCCAGCTCACAAATGACGGGCCCTAATGAAAAACTGTTTTTT
TRBV5-1,TRBD2,many,14,TRBJ2-7,CASSPGTSGYEQYF,TGTGCCAGCAGCCCCGGGACTAGCGGCTACGAGCAGTACTTC
TRBV5-5,-,few,14,TRBJ1-6,CASSLAQGLPPLHF,TGTGCCAGCAGCTTGGCCCAGGGGCTCCCACCCCTCCACTTT
TRBV18,-,few,17,TRBJ1-3,CASSPGLATISGNTIYF,TGTGCCAGCTCACCAGGGTTGGCCACCATCTCTGGAAACACCATATATTTT
TRBV20-1,TRBD1,few,14,TRBJ2-2,CSASRGRAAGELFF,TGCAGTGCTAGCAGGGGGCGGGCGGCCGGGGAGCTGTTTTTT
TRBV6-2/TRBV6-3,TRBD2,many,16,TRBJ2-7,CASSSARLAGVYEQYF,TGTGCCAGCAGTTCCGCTCGACTAGCGGGGGTATACGAGCAGTACTTC
TRBV12-3/TRBV12-4,-,many,15,TRBJ1-2,CASSLLAARGYGYTF,TGTGCCAGCAGTTTACTGGCCGCCCGAGGCTATGGCTACACCTTC
TRBV6-2/TRBV6-3,-,few,9,TRBJ1-1,CASGIEAFF,TGTGCCAGCGGGATTGAAGCTTTCTTT
TRBV11-2,TRBD1,few,16,TRBJ1-1,CASSLANRGMNTEAFF,TGTGCCAGCAGCTTAGCTAACAGGGGAATGAACACTGAAGCTTTCTTT
TRBV7-3,-,-,14,TRBJ2-3,CASSHGAKTDTQYF,TGTGCCAGCAGCCACGGGGCAAAAACAGATACGCAGTATTTT
TRBV28,-,-,15,TRBJ1-1,CASSPTRTANTEAFF,TGTGCCAGCAGTCCAACCAGGACGGCGAACACTGAAGCTTTCTTT
TRBV12-3/TRBV12-4,-,few,12,TRBJ1-4,CATNAGGGKLFF,TGTGCCACCAACGCGGGGGGTGGAAAACTGTTTTTT
TRBV7-9,TRBD2,-,17,TRBJ2-1,CATTGTSGREGYNEQFF,TGTGCCACCACCGGGACTAGCGGGAGGGAGGGCTACAATGAGCAGTTCTTC
TRBV20-1,TRBD1,-,13,TRBJ2-7,CSASGQGVYEQYF,TGCAGTGCCTCGGGACAGGGGGTCTACGAGCAGTACTTC
TRBV6-5,-,-,14,TRBJ1-2,CASSYSGRQSGYTF,TGTGCCAGCAGTTACTCGGGGCGACAGAGTGGCTACACCTTC
TRBV20-1,-,-,14,TRBJ2-7,CSAKPGISSYEQYF,TGCAGTGCTAAGCCCGGGATAAGCTCCTACGAGCAGTACTTC
TRBV27,-,few,11,TRBJ2-1,CASGQLNEQFF,TGTGCCAGCGGACAGCTGAATGAGCAGTTCTTC